This paragraph covers one T cell receptor beta chain sequence. Its cognate antigen is unknown. The record originates from a study of cytomegalovirus exposure and HLA in healthy donors. Study in general: Falling in the Caucasian-associated ancestry cluster were approximately 84% of under 500 genotyped donors. General study results and limits: When presence/absence was analysed, sequencing depth was taken to be roughly uniform across donors. Sequencing artifact likely explains a cluster of highly shared sequence variants.

The PCR ran on 60 Vbeta and 13 Jbeta primers. TCRdb's copy holds only in-frame clones and misses some; the assay was immunoSEQ multiplex PCR. The sample carries 100,000 to 150,000 clones, over 75% recorded once. Trimming cost V 0 bases and J 9 bases, with 17 bases left between them. This CDR3 has 14 amino acids. The germline CDR1 and CDR2 sequences are GTSNPN and SVGIG (reference sequence). The clonotype originates from a woman between 40 and 55 years old in good health and CMV-seropositive. Sequenced: PBMCs. V gene TRBV30 combines with J gene TRBJ2-5, with D perhaps TRBD2 (5 bases). The CDR3 is CAWSVLLGPGAQYF. CDR3 bases: TGTGCCTGGAGTGTCCTTTTGGGCCCCGGGGCCCAGTACTTC.